This entry is about one T cell receptor (beta chain). Its antigen is not identified. The data belong to a study of OX40 agonist ivuxolimab in advanced cancers. The study's findings and limits: Partial responders treated at 0.1-3.0 mg/kg exhibited clonal expansion among the lowest measured. Relative to CD4+, CD8+ T cells held more expanded clones on average. Clonal expansion by week 6 occurred in CD4+ and CD8+ blood T cells (at 0.1 to 3.0 mg/kg).

Here immunoSEQ multiplex PCR was the method, and the copy in TCRdb shows in-frame clones only, minus some. The sample includes around 17,000 clones, around 92% of them seen just once. This CDR3 region has 15 residues. Germline CDR1 and CDR2: SGHVS and FQNEAQ. J gave up 1 base and V 5 bases, and 6 bases lay outside the gene matches. Sequences were derived from CD4+ or CD8+ T cells sorted from blood, sampled in a trial of the OX40 agonist ivuxolimab. The receptor was derived from an adult with an advanced solid tumor such as melanoma, head and neck, liver or kidney cancer. V gene TRBV7-8 combines with J gene TRBJ2-5; 8 bases agree with TRBD1. The CDR3, as DNA: TGTGCCAGCAGCACCCGACAGGGGTCCCAAGAGACCCAGTACTTC. It codes for CASSTRQGSQETQYF.